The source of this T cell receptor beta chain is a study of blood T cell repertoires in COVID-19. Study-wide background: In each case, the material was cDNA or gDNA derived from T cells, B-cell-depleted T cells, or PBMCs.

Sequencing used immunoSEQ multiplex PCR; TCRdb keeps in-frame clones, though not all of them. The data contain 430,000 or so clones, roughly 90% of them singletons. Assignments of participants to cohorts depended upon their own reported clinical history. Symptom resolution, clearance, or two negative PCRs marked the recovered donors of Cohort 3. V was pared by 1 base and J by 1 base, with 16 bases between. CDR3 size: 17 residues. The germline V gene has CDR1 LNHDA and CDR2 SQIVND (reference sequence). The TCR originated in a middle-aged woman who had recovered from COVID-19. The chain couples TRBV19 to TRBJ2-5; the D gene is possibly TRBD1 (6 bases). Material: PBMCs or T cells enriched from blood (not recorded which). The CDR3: CASSIGLLLTGQETQYF. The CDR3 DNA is TGTGCCAGTAGTATAGGCCTACTTTTGACAGGCCAAGAGACCCAGTACTTC.